This T cell receptor beta chain emerged from a study of blood T cells in healthy people across ages. Then a second PCR, running about 6 to 12 cycles, was carried out with a sample-barcoded 5' primer and a J-beta primer mix. TCRdb reanalysed the 5' RACE reads using MiXCR and keeps one entry per CDR3 protein. The repertoire includes 700,000 to 850,000 distinct CDR3 sequences, approximately 35% of them detected once, and over 10% sits in the top ten. This clonotype was picked up a small number of times. Its antigen remains unknown. General study results and limits: The CMV status of each donor remained undetermined, and this could have confounded shifts in expanded clonotypes. Per million T cells, TCR beta diversity dropped about linearly as age rose. Underestimates were what the diversity estimates from one million T cells were considered to be.

This CDR3 has 16 amino acids. The trim removed 5 bases at V and 5 bases at J, leaving 12 bases unmatched. The germline V gene encodes CDR1 MNHEY and CDR2 SMNVEV (reference sequence). What was sequenced was blood. This TCR was sampled from a man aged 18 to 30 in good health. V and J are TRBV27 and TRBJ1-2; TRBD1 agrees at 9 bases. This CDR3 reads CASSTNRDRVLYGYTF. Here the CDR3 DNA reads TGTGCCAGCAGTACCAACCGGGACAGGGTATTGTATGGCTACACCTTC.